Shown below are 25 T cell receptor beta chains from a single sample sequenced in a study of T-cell memory formation after mild COVID-19. TCRdb fed the 5' RACE reads into MiXCR, producing one record per CDR3 protein. The table shows around 340,000 distinct CDR3 sequences, with over 20% occurring only once. Sequenced input: PBMCs or a T cell subset sorted from them (not recorded which). The receptor set was obtained from an adult woman who had mild COVID-19 (a few samples of this study predate the infection). Cell type and time point are not known.

The chain employs TRBV5-1 and TRBJ2-3; 7 bases line up with TRBD2. Germline CDR1 SGHRS, CDR2 YFSETQ. The J segment lost 5 bases and the V segment lost 0 bases, leaving 3 bases of the junction unmatched. The CDR3 totals 14 residues. CDR3 amino acids: CASSLAGRRDTQYF. In DNA form, the CDR3 reads TGCGCCAGCAGCTTGGCCGGGAGGAGAGATACGCAGTATTTT. Complete variable domain (other parts from reference TRBV5-1 and TRBJ2-3): KAGVTQTPRYLIKTRGQQVTLSCSPISGHRSVSWYQQTPGQGLQFLFEYFSETQRNKGNFPGRFSGRQFSNSRSEMNVSTLELGDSALYLCASSLAGRRDTQYFGPGTRLTVL.

The rearrangement uses TRBV7-8 and TRBJ2-7; D is possibly TRBD1 or TRBD2 (5 bases each). CDR3 length equals 17 residues. CDR1 is SGHVS and CDR2 is FQNEAQ in the germline V gene. V was trimmed by 3 bases and J by 3 bases, leaving 21 bases between them. CDR3 bases: TGTGCCAGCAGCTTTTTTCTCCGAAGACGGGACCTCTACGAGCAGTACTTC. Protein: CASSFFLRRRDLYEQYF.

This clonotype turned up a few times. The chain employs TRBV12-3 or TRBV12-4 and TRBJ2-4; TRBD1 matches 7 bases. Trimming at V came to 6 bases and at J to 4 bases, leaving 6 bases not matched to a gene. The CDR3 has 14 amino acids. The CDR3 nucleotides read TGTGCCAGCAGCCCGCGGACAGGAAAAAACATTCAGTACTTC. Translating it yields CASSPRTGKNIQYF.

V gene TRBV20-1 combines with J gene TRBJ1-1, with 10 bases matching TRBD1. Germline values: CDR1 DFQATT, CDR2 SNEGSKA (reference sequence). This CDR3 spans 14 amino acids. Germline trimming cut 5 bases from V and 3 bases from J; bases unmatched to any gene: 6. The DNA for the CDR3 is TGCAGTGCTGAGACAGGGGGCTTCGACACTGAAGCTTTCTTT. This codes for CSAETGGFDTEAFF.

This chain links TRBV5-4 with TRBJ1-1; D is possibly TRBD1 (5 bases). This CDR3 spans 15 amino acids. CDR1 and CDR2 (germline): SGHNT, YYREEE (reference sequence). Trimming stripped 2 bases from V and 5 bases from J, with 16 bases between. The CDR3 DNA follows: TGTGCCAGCAGCTTCGGCAGGGAGGTGAGGACTGAAGCTTTCTTT. This translates into CASSFGREVRTEAFF.

V gene TRBV29-1 combines with J gene TRBJ1-1; 8 nucleotides agree with TRBD1. The length of the CDR3 is 13 residues. CDR1 SQVTM and CDR2 ANQGSEA come from the germline V gene. Losses at the gene ends were 2 bases for V and 7 bases for J; bases not matched to a gene: 6. The CDR3 DNA is TGCAGCGTTGAAAAGACAGGGGCCGGTGAAGCTTTCTTT. Its protein product is CSVEKTGAGEAFF. Using reference TRBV29-1 and TRBJ1-1 for the parts outside the CDR3, the full variable domain is SAVISQKPSRDICQRGTSLTIQCQVDSQVTMMFWYRQQPGQSLTLIATANQGSEATYESGFVIDKFPISRPNLTFSTLTVSNMSPEDSSIYLCSVEKTGAGEAFFGQGTRLTVV.

This sequence joins TRBV12-3 or TRBV12-4 and TRBJ1-2, with D possibly matching TRBD1 (6 bases). V gave up 5 bases and J gave up 2 bases, with 15 bases separating them. The CDR3 has 15 residues. The CDR3 reads CASSPRPGQNYGYTF. As DNA, the CDR3 is TGTGCCAGCAGTCCCCGACCGGGACAAAACTATGGCTACACCTTC.

This clonotype was counted a few times. The CDR3 nucleotides read TGTGCCAGCAGTTACTCGACTTGGGGGGCATCAGATACGCAGTATTTT. This encodes CASSYSTWGASDTQYF. The J gene is TRBJ2-3, the V gene TRBV6-5; perhaps D is TRBD1 or TRBD2 (6 bases each). Germline lookup yields CDR1 MNHEY and CDR2 SVGAGI. The CDR3 loop spans 16 amino acids. Trimming cost V 0 bases and J 4 bases, with 14 bases left between them.

This clonotype was picked up a small number of times. The rearrangement joins TRBV20-1 to TRBJ1-1, with 7 nucleotides matching TRBD1. V trimming: 5 bases; J trimming: 1 base; junction bases outside the gene matches: 4. This CDR3 region has 13 residues. Germline CDR1 DFQATT, CDR2 SNEGSKA (reference sequence). CDR3 in amino acids: CSAPRQGNTEAFF. The DNA for the CDR3 is TGCAGTGCTCCTCGACAGGGGAACACTGAAGCTTTCTTT.

The chain employs TRBV12-3 or TRBV12-4 and TRBJ1-2; D is unresolved. The CDR3 length is 13 residues. With 5 bases removed from V and 5 bases from J, the gap between germline ends came to 12 bases. The CDR3 here is CASSPVAEYGYTF. The CDR3 DNA reads TGTGCCAGCAGTCCCGTGGCGGAGTATGGCTACACCTTC.

The chain carries TRBV2 and TRBJ1-1; 7 bases are a match to TRBD1. J lost 4 bases, V lost 2 bases, and 4 bases had no gene match. CDR1 and CDR2 (germline): SNHLY, FYNNEI. The CDR3 extends over 14 amino acids. CDR3 nucleotide sequence: TGTGCCAGCAGTGAAAGCGGACAGGCCACTGAAGCTTTCTTT. Translated, it gives CASSESGQATEAFF.

This clonotype was counted only a few times. V gene TRBV7-3 combines with J gene TRBJ2-1; 9 bases align to TRBD2. Germline assignment: CDR1 SGHTA and CDR2 FQGTGA. This CDR3 is built from 16 residues. J was trimmed by 4 bases and V by 5 bases; bases with no gene match: 9. CDR3 residues: CASSPAGGRQYNEQFF. CDR3 nucleotide sequence: TGTGCCAGCAGCCCAGCGGGGGGTCGACAGTACAATGAGCAGTTCTTC.

The rearrangement joins TRBV5-5 to TRBJ2-5, with D perhaps matching TRBD2 (5 bases). Germline loops: CDR1 SGHKS, CDR2 YYEKEE (reference sequence). V was cut by 6 bases and J by 4 bases, with 16 bases left in between. CDR3 length: 14 residues. The DNA for the CDR3 is TGTGCCAGCACCTCCCCTCGGGGAGCAGAGACCCAGTACTTC. This codes for CASTSPRGAETQYF.

The V call is TRBV6-5, the J call TRBJ2-1; TRBD1 matches 10 bases. Losses at the gene ends were 7 bases for V and 6 bases for J; bases not matched to a gene: 9. This CDR3 spans 15 amino acids. Germline V lookup: CDR1 MNHEY, CDR2 SVGAGI. This chain's CDR3 is CASTYIGQGVNEQFF. CDR3 sequence (DNA): TGTGCCAGCACCTACATCGGACAGGGGGTCAATGAGCAGTTCTTC.

The table lists this clonotype with many counts. The gene calls are TRBV7-2 and TRBJ2-1; 7 bases are shared with TRBD2. The CDR3 sequence is 13 residues long. J was trimmed by 9 bases and V by 1 base; bases with no gene match: 3. CDR1 is SGHTA and CDR2 is FQGNSA in the germline V gene. The CDR3 protein is CASSLGPSGEQFF. DNA for the CDR3: TGTGCCAGCAGCTTAGGACCTAGCGGTGAGCAGTTCTTC.

The V call is TRBV11-2, the J call TRBJ1-1; tentatively, D is TRBD1 (6 bases). V was cut by 5 bases and J by 6 bases, with 19 bases left in between. CDR1 and CDR2 from the germline V gene are SGHAT and FQNNGV. CDR3 size: 15 residues. This CDR3 is CASSPGAGATSEAFF. In nucleotides, the CDR3 is TGTGCCAGCAGCCCGGGGGCAGGGGCCACTTCTGAAGCTTTCTTT.

The J gene is TRBJ1-2, the V gene TRBV11-3, with 11 bases aligning to TRBD1. This CDR3 spans 15 amino acids. CDR1 SGHNT and CDR2 YENEEA come from the germline V gene. V was clipped by 3 bases and J by 4 bases; unmatched bases: 4. CDR3 protein: CASSFRDRGSYGYTF. CDR3 in DNA: TGTGCCAGCAGCTTTCGGGACAGGGGGAGCTATGGCTACACCTTC.

A few counts support this clonotype. The gene calls are TRBV4-1 and TRBJ2-7; 10 positions match TRBD2. The CDR3 spans 16 residues. Trimming cost V 0 bases and J 2 bases; bases outside gene matches: 4. Germline lookup yields CDR1 MGHRA and CDR2 YSYEKL. This chain's CDR3 is CASSQDWTSGTYEQYF. DNA of the CDR3: TGCGCCAGCAGCCAAGATTGGACTAGCGGTACCTACGAGCAGTACTTC.

V gene TRBV4-1 combines with J gene TRBJ2-1, with D maybe TRBD2 (5 bases). The V end was cut by 3 bases, the J end by 1 base, with 16 bases between. The germline gives CDR1 MGHRA, CDR2 YSYEKL. The CDR3 is 17 residues long. For the CDR3, the DNA is TGCGCCAGCAGCCAGGTGATTATAGGGAGATCCTACAATGAGCAGTTCTTC. It codes for CASSQVIIGRSYNEQFF.

V usage is TRBV7-9 and J usage is TRBJ1-2, with 8 bases matching TRBD1. CDR1 is SEHNR and CDR2 is FQNEAQ in the germline V gene (reference sequence). V was clipped by 2 bases and J by 5 bases; unmatched bases: 4. The CDR3 contains 14 residues. This CDR3 reads CASSLKDRDYGYTF. The CDR3 DNA is TGTGCCAGCAGCTTAAAGGACAGGGATTATGGCTACACCTTC.

This clonotype was detected only a few times. V and J are TRBV6-1 and TRBJ1-1; 11 nucleotides match TRBD1. Per germline, CDR1 MNHNS and CDR2 SASEGT. This CDR3 contains 17 residues. The junction had 11 bases not matched to a gene; V was cut back by 5 bases and J by 3 bases. The CDR3 spells CASSPRTGGRLHTEAFF. The DNA for the CDR3 is TGTGCCAGCAGTCCCCGGACAGGGGGCCGCCTGCACACTGAAGCTTTCTTT.

This clonotype was observed a few times. The chain combines TRBV6-5 with TRBJ2-7; D might be TRBD2 (5 bases). V lost 8 bases to trimming and J lost 0 bases, with 17 bases between them. Germline CDR1 and CDR2: MNHEY and SVGAGI. This CDR3 region has 15 residues. The CDR3 sequence: CASSRGGESSYEQYF. CDR3 in DNA: TGTGCCAGCTCCCGGGGTGGGGAGAGCTCCTACGAGCAGTACTTC.

The gene calls are TRBV9 and TRBJ1-3; no reliable D call. The CDR3 runs to 12 residues. The germline V gene has CDR1 SGDLS and CDR2 YYNGEE. Trimming cost V 2 bases and J 3 bases, with 3 bases left between them. CDR3 nucleotides: TGTGCCAGCAGCGTCAATGGAAACACCATATATTTT. This codes for CASSVNGNTIYF.

The gene calls are TRBV18 and TRBJ2-3; TRBD2 agrees at 9 bases. The CDR3 runs 16 residues. Germline-derived CDR1 and CDR2 are KGHSH and LQKENI. Trimming cost V 0 bases and J 1 base; bases outside gene matches: 2. CDR3 sequence (DNA): TGTGCCAGCTCACCACCTCAGCGGGGGGGCACAGATACGCAGTATTTT. The encoded protein is CASSPPQRGGTDTQYF.

V is TRBV9 and J is TRBJ2-2; D is possibly TRBD2 (6 bases). The CDR3 runs 15 residues. Trimming left V 0 bases short and J 5 bases short, with 11 bases between. The germline gives CDR1 SGDLS, CDR2 YYNGEE. The CDR3 sequence is CASSVGGAGTGELFF. CDR3 in DNA: TGTGCCAGCAGCGTAGGAGGGGCGGGGACCGGGGAGCTGTTTTTT.